The rows below give T cell receptor beta chains drawn from one sample of a study of naive and memory T cell subsets. MiXCR was run by TCRdb on the UMI-ligation and nested PCR reads, yielding one entry per CDR3 protein. Of about 35,000 distinct CDR3 sequences listed, about an eighth were seen once; the top ten hold 20% to 25%. The sample comprised effector memory CD4+ T cells from blood. The receptors here all came from a human donor in good health. CDR3s include the opening cysteine and the closing phenylalanine or tryptophan. The order of the fields is V gene, CDR3 protein.

TRBV4-3,CASSQSPDTPLHF
TRBV6-6,CASSRLAGGQPGELFF
TRBV27,CASSLFDRGITGELFF
TRBV30,CACSGGRNQPQHF
TRBV7-2,CASSIGLTTDTQYF
TRBV20-1,CSAPTDTMNTEAFF
TRBV20-1,CSARSVGRQAYEQYF
TRBV7-2,CASSSPPGQRGYTF
TRBV6-1,CASRVGQASTYEQYF
TRBV7-2,CASSLVARTAYEQYF
TRBV5-1,CASSLTSGSQETQYF
TRBV28,CASSPAGLYEQYF
TRBV13,CASSDSRQGDYGYTF
TRBV20-1,CSARYSGGTLEAFF
TRBV19,CASTDPPGARNSAQHF
TRBV7-6,CASSLQGNYGYTF
TRBV6-5,CASSYSGSGRDNEQFF
TRBV30,CAWSVLGRQPQHF
TRBV20-1,CSANQGSTEAFF
TRBV18,CASSPGTSREDTF
TRBV7-2,CASSSTSVGGSDTQYF
TRBV4-2,CASSPLNRDHNEQFF
TRBV3-1,CASSPQQPRGLGQFF
TRBV5-5,CASRPGGAYNEQFF
TRBV4-2,CASSQGASTDTQYF
TRBV7-9,CASSLVVGAAKNTEAFF
TRBV3-1,CASSPYRELADGYEQYF
TRBV6-5,CASSPRGLSYEQYF
TRBV18,CASSLAAGRGYTF
TRBV9,CASSVEMTGRIYNEQFF
TRBV25-1,CASSERQGAIEDTQYF
TRBV7-2,CASSPDNGNTIYF
TRBV7-9,CASSPGSAQSGQQYF
TRBV20-1,CSARGPGTVRNSPLHF
TRBV28,CASSFSGRAEAFF
TRBV20-1,CSALLGQGKRNTEAFF
TRBV12-3/TRBV12-4,CASSPRQNTEAFF
TRBV27,CASSPSLSVAKNIQYF
TRBV4-1,CASSQGGPGSVWAFF
TRBV6-6,CASISGTGANTIYF
TRBV20-1,CSARDVGRISTDTQYF
TRBV28,CASSLGFNYGYTF
TRBV20-1,CSAISGVTGELFF
TRBV18,CASSRGTLGYNEQFF
TRBV27,CASREGSGYEQFF
TRBV20-1,CSARRLIGGNTIYF
TRBV11-2,CASSFRLAGELSYNEQFF
TRBV10-3,CAIRVAGADTQYF
TRBV28,CATQGTGETQYF
TRBV6-5,CASSLSGSGGETQYF
TRBV20-1,CSASGETRRTDTQYF
TRBV20-1,CSASKGDDGYTF
TRBV29-1,CSSSYNEQFF
TRBV12-3/TRBV12-4,CASSFWGGNTQYF
TRBV25-1,CASSTDTGYTDTQYF
TRBV12-3/TRBV12-4,CASRLTGVVNGELFF
TRBV7-9,CASTPFRGSGELFF
TRBV7-9,CASTLGQLNTEAFF
TRBV27,CASSFSVRGNTEAFF